The clone carrying this T cell receptor (beta chain) has at least ten counts. Its antigen remains unknown. The data derive from a study of T cells after yellow fever vaccination. The CDR3 runs to 18 residues. Points from the study as a whole: Clones from primary vaccination mostly reappeared after the booster (96% CD4, approximately 88% CD8). Contamination by abundant bulk-population clonotypes could be present in FACS-sorted repertoires.

Using its own MiXCR run on the 5' RACE reads, TCRdb lists one record per CDR3 protein. The sample holds about 500,000 distinct CDR3 sequences; around 17% are singletons and the top ten take 17%. The source of this sequence is a man between 18 and 29 years old who received the YFV17D yellow fever vaccine. Sequencing used PBMCs, obtained 5 days after the first yellow fever vaccination. This chain uses TRBV21-1 with TRBJ2-5; TRBD2 is the table's D call, not checked against the DNA. TRBV21-1 is annotated as a pseudogene. The CDR3: CASSKVGLADLYQETQYF. CDR3 DNA sequence: TGTGCCAGCAGCAAAGTTGGGCTAGCGGACCTGTACCAAGAGACCCAGTACTTC.